The sequence of this T cell receptor (beta chain) was determined in a study of T cells after yellow fever vaccination. Across the study: SMART-Seq v4 Ultra Low Input served to prepare low-cell-number fractions. General study findings and limits: CD4 and CD8 compartments shared a small share of clonotypes. Most primary-vaccination clones recurred post-booster (around 97% CD4, 88% CD8).

The CDR3 length is 16 residues. CDR1 is SGHVS and CDR2 is FQNEAQ in the germline V gene. Trimming pared 5 bases from V and 6 bases from J, leaving 20 bases between. UMIs were added to TCR cDNA along with a universal primer site when it was made by 5'RACE template switching. TCRdb re-called the 5' RACE reads through MiXCR, storing one row per CDR3 protein. The table includes about 500,000 distinct CDR3 sequences, about a sixth detected once. Only a few counts were recorded for this clonotype. Its cognate antigen is unknown. The specimen was PBMCs, collected 5 days after the first yellow fever vaccination. The clonotype originates from a man aged 18 to 30 who received the YFV17D yellow fever vaccine. This chain connects TRBV7-8 to TRBJ1-3; D may be TRBD1 (5 bases). The CDR3 here is CASSRSRVPRENTIYF. The CDR3 nucleotides are TGTGCCAGCAGCCGAAGCAGGGTCCCCCGAGAAAACACCATATATTTT. Variable domain in full (rest from reference TRBV7-8 and TRBJ1-3): GAGVSQSPRYKVAKRGQDVALRCDPISGHVSLFWYQQALGQGPEFLTYFQNEAQLDKSGLPSDRFFAERPEGSVSTLKIQRTQQEDSAVYLCASSRSRVPRENTIYFGEGSWLTVV.